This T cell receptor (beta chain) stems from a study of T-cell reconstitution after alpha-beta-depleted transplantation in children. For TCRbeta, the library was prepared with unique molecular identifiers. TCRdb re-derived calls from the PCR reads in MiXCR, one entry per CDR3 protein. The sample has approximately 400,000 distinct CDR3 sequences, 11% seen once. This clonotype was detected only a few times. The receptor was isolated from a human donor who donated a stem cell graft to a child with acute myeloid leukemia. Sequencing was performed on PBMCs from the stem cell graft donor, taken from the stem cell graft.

DNA of the CDR3: TGTGCCACCAGCAGATCGACAGGTTCCGGGGAGCTGTTTTTT. Amino acids: CATSRSTGSGELFF. This chain links TRBV15 with TRBJ2-2, with a possible D match to TRBD1 (6 bases). Trimming shortened V by 2 bases and J by 6 bases, and 10 bases separated the two germline ends. Germline V CDR1 and CDR2: LNHNV, YYDKDF (reference sequence). This CDR3 is built from 14 residues.